This TCR beta chain was found in a study of cytomegalovirus exposure and HLA in healthy donors. This CDR3 is 15 amino acids long. Unmatched junction bases numbered 8, after V lost 7 bases and J lost 2 bases. Germline V lookup: CDR1 SEHNR, CDR2 FQNEAQ (reference sequence). PCR amplification relied on 60 Vbeta primers (plus 13 Jbeta primers). Original processing notes: Counted up in a later analysis, unique TCR beta chains came to about 80 million, with roughly 11 million shared. Using immunoSEQ multiplex PCR, the repertoire was profiled, and TCRdb retains in-frame clones only, with some absent. That table is the source of V, J and clone size, and D and trimming were worked out from the DNA. This table has about 160,000 clones, 87% appearing once. Of note for this clone: The antigen is unknown.

The study, taken as a whole, reports: The productive fraction for most TCR beta V segments was about 90% or about 30% in an earlier analysis.

J is TRBJ2-3 and V is TRBV7-9; TRBD2 matches 8 bases. The TCR originated in a woman aged 25 to 45 in good health and CMV-seronegative. Source material: PBMCs. CDR3 in amino acids: CASTFGGADTDTQYF. The DNA for the CDR3 is TGTGCCAGCACCTTCGGGGGGGCAGACACAGATACGCAGTATTTT.